The 7 T cell receptor beta chains given below trace back to one sample, sequenced in a study of T cell repertoires in ileal Crohn's disease. Time point given: neoterminal ileum biopsy at postoperative endoscopy, about 6 months after surgery. Profiled with immunoSEQ multiplex PCR; TCRdb holds only in-frame clones, not every one. The profile covers about 62,000 clones, with roughly 91% appearing a single time and roughly 2% taken by the ten largest. The source material was ileal tissue. The receptors come from an adult with Crohn's disease.

The chain is built from TRBV4-1 and TRBJ1-2, with D possibly TRBD1 on 6 matching bases. The ends were cut back, 6 bases at V and 4 bases at J, with 18 bases in the middle. The germline V gene encodes CDR1 MGHRA and CDR2 YSYEKL. This CDR3 comprises 15 residues. CDR3: CASRRFGGASYGYTF. The CDR3 DNA follows: TGCGCCAGCAGGAGGTTCGGGGGGGCTAGCTATGGCTACACCTTC.

The V gene is TRBV28, the J gene TRBJ2-7; a possible D gene is TRBD1 (5 bases). CDR3 size: 13 residues. Deletions cut 4 bases from V and 1 base from J, with 8 bases between. The germline V gene encodes CDR1 MDHEN and CDR2 SYDVKM. As DNA, the CDR3 is TGTGCCAGCAGTTCACAGGTTTCCTACGAGCAGTACGTC. Protein sequence: CASSSQVSYEQYV.

The chain carries TRBV5-4 and TRBJ2-1; no clear D gene. This CDR3 has 12 residues. Looked up from germline, CDR1 is SGHNT and CDR2 is YYREEE (reference sequence). The V and J ends lost 4 bases and 4 bases respectively, with 6 bases between them. DNA for the CDR3: TGTGCCAGCAGCGCCGGGTACAATGAGCAGTTCTTC. Translation gives CASSAGYNEQFF.

The chain employs TRBV4-2 and TRBJ2-1; D unclear. With 1 base removed from V and 4 bases from J, the gap between germline ends came to 2 bases. Germline-derived CDR1 and CDR2 are LGHNA and YNFKEQ. CDR3 length: 12 amino acids. The CDR3, as DNA: TGTGCCAGCAGCCAAGTATACAATGAGCAGTTCTTC. It yields the protein CASSQVYNEQFF.

The chain has TRBV9 and TRBJ2-1, with 12 bases identical to TRBD2. CDR3 length equals 17 residues. With 4 bases clipped from V and 3 bases from J, the junction kept 8 bases outside the gene matches. Per germline, CDR1 SGDLS and CDR2 YYNGEE. Here the CDR3 DNA reads TGTGCCAGCAGCCCTGGACTAGCGGGACCAGTCTACAATGAGCAGTTCTTC. This encodes CASSPGLAGPVYNEQFF.

This chain links TRBV29-1 with TRBJ1-2; possibly TRBD1 for D (6 bases). Trimming took 4 bases from V and 7 from J, leaving 16 bases between them. Germline CDR1 SQVTM, CDR2 ANQGSEA. The CDR3 runs to 13 residues. Here the CDR3 reads CSVVAGDASGYTF. The CDR3 bases are TGCAGCGTTGTCGCAGGGGACGCCTCTGGCTACACCTTC. The full variable domain, completed using reference TRBV29-1 and TRBJ1-2, is SAVISQKPSRDICQRGTSLTIQCQVDSQVTMMFWYRQQPGQSLTLIATANQGSEATYESGFVIDKFPISRPNLTFSTLTVSNMSPEDSSIYLCSVVAGDASGYTFGSGTRLTVV.

The chain carries TRBV19 and TRBJ2-1; D might be TRBD1 (7 bases). V was trimmed by 6 bases and J by 0 bases, leaving 18 bases between them. The CDR3 sequence is 17 residues long. Germline loops: CDR1 LNHDA, CDR2 SQIVND (reference sequence). The CDR3 nucleotides are TGTGCCAGTAGCCGCCAGGGGGGACGCAGCTCCTACAATGAGCAGTTCTTC. This sequence encodes CASSRQGGRSSYNEQFF.